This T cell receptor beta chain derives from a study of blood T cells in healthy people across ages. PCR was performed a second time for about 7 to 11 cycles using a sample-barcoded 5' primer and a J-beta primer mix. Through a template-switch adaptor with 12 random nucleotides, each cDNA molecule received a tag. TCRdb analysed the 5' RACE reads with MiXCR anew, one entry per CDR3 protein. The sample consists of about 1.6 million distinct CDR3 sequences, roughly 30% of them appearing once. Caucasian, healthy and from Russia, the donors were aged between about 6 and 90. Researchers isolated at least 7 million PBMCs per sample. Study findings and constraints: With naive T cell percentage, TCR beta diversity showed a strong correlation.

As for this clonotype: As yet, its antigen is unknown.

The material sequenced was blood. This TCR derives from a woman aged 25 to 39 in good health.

The CDR3 coding sequence is TGTGCCACCACACATCTACCGGGACTTTGTCAAGAGACCCAGTACTTC. Encoded protein: CATTHLPGLCQETQYF. This chain joins TRBV21-1 and TRBJ2-5; the tabulated D call, TRBD2, remains unverified against the DNA. TRBV21-1 is a recognized pseudogene. This CDR3 has 16 residues.